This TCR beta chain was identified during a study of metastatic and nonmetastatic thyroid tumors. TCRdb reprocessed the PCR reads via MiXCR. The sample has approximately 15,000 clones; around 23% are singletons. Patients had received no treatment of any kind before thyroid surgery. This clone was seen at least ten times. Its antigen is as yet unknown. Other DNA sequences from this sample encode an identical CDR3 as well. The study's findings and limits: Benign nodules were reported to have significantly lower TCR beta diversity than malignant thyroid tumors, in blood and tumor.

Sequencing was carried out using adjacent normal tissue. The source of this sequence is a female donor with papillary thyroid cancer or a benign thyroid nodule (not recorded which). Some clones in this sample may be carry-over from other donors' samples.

The CDR3 coding sequence is TGTGCCAGCAGCTTGGGTCGGGTCCTGATGAACACTGAAGCTTTCTTT. Its protein is CASSLGRVLMNTEAFF. The chain has TRBV5-8 and TRBJ1-1; D not certain. The V end lost 0 bases, the J end lost 0 bases, and 12 bases lay between the germline ends. This CDR3 is 16 amino acids long. The germline CDR1 and CDR2 sequences are SGHTS and YDEGEE.